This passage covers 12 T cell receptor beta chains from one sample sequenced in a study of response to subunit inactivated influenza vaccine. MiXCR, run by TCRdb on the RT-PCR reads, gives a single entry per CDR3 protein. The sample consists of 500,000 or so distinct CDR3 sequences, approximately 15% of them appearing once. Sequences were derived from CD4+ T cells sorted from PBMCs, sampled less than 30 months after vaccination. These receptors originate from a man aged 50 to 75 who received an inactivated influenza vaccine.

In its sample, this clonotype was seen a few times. The CDR3 region is CASSQASVTNYGYTF. DNA of the CDR3: TGTGCCAGCAGCCAAGCTTCAGTGACGAACTATGGCTACACCTTC. This rearrangement joins TRBV4-2 to TRBJ1-2; D unresolved. Trimming shortened V by 1 base and J by 2 bases, and 11 bases separated the two germline ends. The CDR3 is 15 amino acids. Germline values: CDR1 LGHNA, CDR2 YNFKEQ.

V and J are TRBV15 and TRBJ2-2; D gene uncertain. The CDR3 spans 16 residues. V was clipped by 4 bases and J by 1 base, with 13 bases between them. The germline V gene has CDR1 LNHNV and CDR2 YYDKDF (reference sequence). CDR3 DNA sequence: TGTGCCACCAGCAATAGAAGCTTCTGGAACACCGGGGAGCTGTTTTTT. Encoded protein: CATSNRSFWNTGELFF.

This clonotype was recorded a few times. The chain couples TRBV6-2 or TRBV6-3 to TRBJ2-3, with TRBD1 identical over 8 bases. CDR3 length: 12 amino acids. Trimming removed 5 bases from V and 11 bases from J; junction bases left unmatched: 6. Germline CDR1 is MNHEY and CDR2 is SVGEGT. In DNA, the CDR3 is TGTGCCAGCAGTAGGGACAGGTTCCTGCAGTATTTT. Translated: CASSRDRFLQYF.

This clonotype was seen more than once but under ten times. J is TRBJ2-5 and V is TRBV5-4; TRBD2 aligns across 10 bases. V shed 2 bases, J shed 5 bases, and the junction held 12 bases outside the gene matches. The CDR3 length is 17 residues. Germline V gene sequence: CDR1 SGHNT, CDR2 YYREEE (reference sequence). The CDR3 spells CASSFRGSGRARETQYF. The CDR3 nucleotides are TGTGCCAGCAGCTTTCGAGGGAGCGGGAGGGCCAGGGAGACCCAGTACTTC.

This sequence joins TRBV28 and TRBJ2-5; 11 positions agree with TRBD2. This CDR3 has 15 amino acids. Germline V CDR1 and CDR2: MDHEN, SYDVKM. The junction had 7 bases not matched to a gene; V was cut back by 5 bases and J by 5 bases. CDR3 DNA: TGTGCCAGCAGTATACTAGCGGGAGTTGGGGAGACCCAGTACTTC. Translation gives CASSILAGVGETQYF.

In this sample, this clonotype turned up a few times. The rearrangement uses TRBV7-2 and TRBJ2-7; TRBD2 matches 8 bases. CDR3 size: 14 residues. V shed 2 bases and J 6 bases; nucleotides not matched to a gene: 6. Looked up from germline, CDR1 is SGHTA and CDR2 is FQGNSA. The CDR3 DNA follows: TGTGCCAGCAGCTTAACTAGCGGTCGCCCCGAGCAGTACTTC. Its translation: CASSLTSGRPEQYF.

This chain's CDR3 is CSAREWGQGISKNIQYF. Written as DNA, the CDR3 is TGCAGTGCTAGAGAATGGGGCCAGGGGATCTCCAAAAACATTCAGTACTTC. The chain combines TRBV20-1 with TRBJ2-4; TRBD1 is a possible D gene (6 bases). V was shortened by 0 bases and J by 2 bases, with 17 bases between the two germline ends. Per germline, CDR1 DFQATT and CDR2 SNEGSKA (reference sequence). The CDR3 totals 17 residues.

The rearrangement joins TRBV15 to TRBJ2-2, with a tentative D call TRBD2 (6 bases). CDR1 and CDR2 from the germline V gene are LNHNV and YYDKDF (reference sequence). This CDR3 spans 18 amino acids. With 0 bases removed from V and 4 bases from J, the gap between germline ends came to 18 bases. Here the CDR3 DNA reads TGTGCCACCAGCAGAGATCCCTCAGCCGGGAGTCCCACCGGGGAGCTGTTTTTT. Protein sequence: CATSRDPSAGSPTGELFF.

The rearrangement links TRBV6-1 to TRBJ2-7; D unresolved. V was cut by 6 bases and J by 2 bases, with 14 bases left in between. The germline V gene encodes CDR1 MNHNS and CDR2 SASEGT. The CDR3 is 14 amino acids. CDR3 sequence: CASSPPQKAYEQYF. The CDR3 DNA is TGTGCCAGCAGCCCCCCACAGAAAGCCTACGAGCAGTACTTC.

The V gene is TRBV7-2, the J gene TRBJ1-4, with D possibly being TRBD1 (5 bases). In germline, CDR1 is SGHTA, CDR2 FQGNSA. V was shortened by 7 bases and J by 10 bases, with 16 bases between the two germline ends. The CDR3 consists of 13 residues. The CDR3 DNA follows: TGTGCCAGCACTGAGGGGCCTCGAGGAAAACTGTTTTTT. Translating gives CASTEGPRGKLFF.

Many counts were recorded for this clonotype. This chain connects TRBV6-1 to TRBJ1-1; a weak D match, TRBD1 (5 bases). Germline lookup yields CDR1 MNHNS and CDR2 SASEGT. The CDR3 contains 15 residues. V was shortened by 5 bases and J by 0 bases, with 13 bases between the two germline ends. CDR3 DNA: TGTGCCAGCAGTCCCAGGGAACGGGTGAACACTGAAGCTTTCTTT. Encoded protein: CASSPRERVNTEAFF.

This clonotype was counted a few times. Written as DNA, the CDR3 is TGCAGTGCAGAGGGGGGGCCCAAAAACATTCAGTACTTC. Protein product: CSAEGGPKNIQYF. J is TRBJ2-4 and V is TRBV20-1; D possibly corresponds to TRBD2 (7 bases). The ends were cut back, 6 bases at V and 2 bases at J, with 11 bases in the middle. Germline CDR1 reads DFQATT; CDR2 reads SNEGSKA (reference sequence). This CDR3 is 13 amino acids long.